This is a list of T cell receptor beta chains from one sample in a study of T cell responses to AZD1222 COVID-19 vaccine. This table comes from immunoSEQ multiplex PCR, and its TCRdb copy is limited to in-frame clones, with some not included. This table holds 90,000 to 120,000 clones, around nine tenths found once. Sample: peripheral blood, taken 28 days after the second AZD1222 dose. The receptors come from an adult who received the AZD1222 COVID-19 vaccine. Both conserved end residues are part of each CDR3. The D gene is left open where the match is weak. Size is stated for part of the rows, as once, few or many counts, or as a class when the clone is expanded.

d_gene	j_gene	abundance	v_gene	CDR3nt	CDR3aa
TRBD1	TRBJ1-2	NA	TRBV19	TGTGCCAGTAGTAGAGACAGGGGGTTGGCTGGCTACACCTTC	CASSRDRGLAGYTF
NA	TRBJ2-3	NA	TRBV5-1	TGCGCCAGCAGCCTTTCCGGGACAGATACGCAGTATTTT	CASSLSGTDTQYF
NA	TRBJ1-4	NA	TRBV4-3	TGCGCCAGCAGCCAAGGCCAGGCCCAGAATGAAAAACTGTTTTTT	CASSQGQAQNEKLFF
NA	TRBJ1-2	NA	TRBV2	TGTGCCAGCAGCGTGGACACTTCCTATGGCTACACCTTC	CASSVDTSYGYTF
NA	TRBJ1-2	NA	TRBV5-1	TGCGCCAGCAGCTTGCCGGGACGGGCGTATGGCTACACCTTC	CASSLPGRAYGYTF
NA	TRBJ2-7	NA	TRBV9	TGTGCCAGCAGCGTAGAGGGGCGGGAAGGCGGCGAGCAGTACTTC	CASSVEGREGGEQYF
NA	TRBJ2-7	NA	TRBV4-1	TGCGCCAGCAGCCAATGGCTCAGCGCCTACGAGCAGTACTTC	CASSQWLSAYEQYF
NA	TRBJ1-3	NA	TRBV9	TGTGCCAGCAGCGTAGCCGAGACAGGTGGAAACACCATATATTTT	CASSVAETGGNTIYF
TRBD1	TRBJ1-1	few	TRBV6-5	TGTGCCAGCAGCCGGAGCAGGGGGGCGGACACTGAAGCTTTCTTT	CASSRSRGADTEAFF
TRBD1	TRBJ2-2	NA	TRBV19	TGTGCCACCCGAAGGACAGGGGCCACGAACACCGGGGAGCTGTTTTTT	CATRRTGATNTGELFF
NA	TRBJ1-6	NA	TRBV7-9	TGTGCCAGCAGCCTGTGGAGGGTTGGAGGGGATTCACCCCTCCACTTT	CASSLWRVGGDSPLHF
TRBD1	TRBJ2-7	NA	TRBV5-1	TGCGCCAGCAGCTTGGGGTGGGACAGTTTGTACGAGCAGTACTTC	CASSLGWDSLYEQYF
TRBD2	TRBJ2-1	NA	TRBV25-1	TGTGCCAGCAGCGGAGGCGGGAGCAATGAGCAGTTCTTC	CASSGGGSNEQFF
NA	TRBJ1-1	NA	TRBV5-6	TGTGCCAGCAGTCATTCCTCATACACTGAAGCTTTCTTT	CASSHSSYTEAFF
TRBD1	TRBJ2-7	NA	TRBV6-5	TGTGCCAGCAGCCAGGACAGGGGGGTCTACGAGCAGTACTTC	CASSQDRGVYEQYF
NA	TRBJ2-1	NA	TRBV20-1	TGCAGTTTTAACGGTCATGAGCAGTTCTTC	CSFNGHEQFF
TRBD1	TRBJ1-2	NA	TRBV5-1	TGCGCCAGCAGCTTGGGAGGGACAGGGCTTAACTATGGCTACACCTTC	CASSLGGTGLNYGYTF
NA	TRBJ2-1	NA	TRBV9	TGTGCCAGCAGCGTAGGGGTCGGTAGTTACAATGAGCAGTTCTTC	CASSVGVGSYNEQFF
TRBD1	TRBJ2-7	NA	TRBV10-2	TGCGCCAGCAGGCCCGGACAGGGAGCCTACGAGCAGTACTTC	CASRPGQGAYEQYF
NA	TRBJ1-2	NA	TRBV27	TGTGCCAGCAGTCCCCCCTATGGCTACACCTTC	CASSPPYGYTF
NA	TRBJ1-1	NA	TRBV12-3/TRBV12-4	TGTGCCAGCAGTTTAGAGGGGGGCGCTTTCTTT	CASSLEGGAFF
TRBD1	TRBJ1-1	once	TRBV19	TGTGCCAGTACACAGGGGGCTAGGACTGAAGCTTTCTTT	CASTQGARTEAFF
NA	TRBJ1-5	NA	TRBV5-1	TGCGCCAGCAGCTTTGAGGGGAATCAGCCCCAGCATTTT	CASSFEGNQPQHF
TRBD1	TRBJ1-5	NA	TRBV5-1	TGCGCCAGCAGCTTTACAGGGGACCTGAATCAGCCCCAGCATTTT	CASSFTGDLNQPQHF
NA	TRBJ1-5	few	TRBV30	TGTGCCTGGGCCCTCGGACCCCTACAGCCCCAGCATTTT	CAWALGPLQPQHF
NA	TRBJ1-5	NA	TRBV7-9	TGTGCCAGCAGCTGGACATATAGCAATCAGCCCCAGCATTTT	CASSWTYSNQPQHF
TRBD1	TRBJ2-7	NA	TRBV6-5	TGTGCCACCGAGACAGGGGAGGCCCTCGAGCAGTACTTC	CATETGEALEQYF
NA	TRBJ2-5	NA	TRBV21-1	TGTGCCAGCACGGTGGGAGGGCGCAACCCCTCAGGGGCCCAGTACTTC	CASTVGGRNPSGAQYF
NA	TRBJ1-6	NA	TRBV6-5	TGTGCCAGCAGTTCCCGGACAGCCCCAGCAAATTCACCCCTCCACTTT	CASSSRTAPANSPLHF
NA	TRBJ1-3	few	TRBV4-3	TGCGCCAGCAGCCCCGGGAGGCGCCTCCTGGGTAACACCATATATTTT	CASSPGRRLLGNTIYF